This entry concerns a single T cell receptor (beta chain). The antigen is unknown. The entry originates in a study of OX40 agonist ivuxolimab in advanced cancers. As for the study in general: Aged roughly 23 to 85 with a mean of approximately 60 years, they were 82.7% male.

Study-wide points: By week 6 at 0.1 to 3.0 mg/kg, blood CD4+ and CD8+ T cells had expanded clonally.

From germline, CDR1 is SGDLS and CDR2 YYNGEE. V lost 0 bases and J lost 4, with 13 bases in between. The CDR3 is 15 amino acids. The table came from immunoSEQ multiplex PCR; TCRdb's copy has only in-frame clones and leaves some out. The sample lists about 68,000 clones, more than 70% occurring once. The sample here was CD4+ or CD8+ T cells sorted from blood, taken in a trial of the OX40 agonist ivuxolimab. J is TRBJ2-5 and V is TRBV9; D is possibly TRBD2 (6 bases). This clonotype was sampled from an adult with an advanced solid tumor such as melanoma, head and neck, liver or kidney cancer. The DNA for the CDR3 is TGTGCCAGCAGCGTAGCTCCGGGAGTCACAGAGACCCAGTACTTC. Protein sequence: CASSVAPGVTETQYF.